The present T cell receptor (beta chain) was sequenced within a study of blood T cell repertoires in COVID-19. The CDR3 totals 14 residues. Germline V gene data show CDR1 as SGHRS and CDR2 as YFSETQ. V dropped 0 bases and J dropped 4; count of bases not matched to a gene: 4. Under the authors' procedure: Amplifying reference gene primers gave estimates of nucleated cell counts. Assay: immunoSEQ multiplex PCR; the TCRdb copy retains only in-frame clones and omits some. That table furnishes V, J and clone size, whereas the DNA furnished D and trimming. The data contain roughly 70,000 clones, roughly 77% of them seen just once; the ten biggest clones take up 35%.

V is TRBV5-1 and J is TRBJ2-7, with 7 positions matching TRBD2. This clonotype was sampled from a woman aged 70 to 79 with acute or convalescent COVID-19. The sequenced sample was peripheral blood. CDR3 sequence reads: CASSLEGEGYEQYF. The DNA for the CDR3 is TGCGCCAGCAGCTTGGAAGGGGAGGGGTACGAGCAGTACTTC.